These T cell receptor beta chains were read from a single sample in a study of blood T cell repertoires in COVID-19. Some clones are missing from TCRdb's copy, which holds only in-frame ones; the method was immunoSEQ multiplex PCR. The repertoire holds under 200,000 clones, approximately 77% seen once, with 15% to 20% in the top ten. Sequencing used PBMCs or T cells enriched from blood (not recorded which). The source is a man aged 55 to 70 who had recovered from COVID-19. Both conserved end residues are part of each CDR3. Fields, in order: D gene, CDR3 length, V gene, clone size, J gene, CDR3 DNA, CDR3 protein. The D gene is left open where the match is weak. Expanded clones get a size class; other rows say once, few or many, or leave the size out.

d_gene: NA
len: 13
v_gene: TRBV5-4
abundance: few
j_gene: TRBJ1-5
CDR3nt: TGTGCCAGCAGCTCTGACAGAGATCAGCCCCAGCATTTT
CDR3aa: CASSSDRDQPQHF

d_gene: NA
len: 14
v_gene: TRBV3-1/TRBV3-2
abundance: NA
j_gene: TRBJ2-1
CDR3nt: TGTGCCAGCAGCCAAGTTACAGGGACCAATGAGCAGTTCTTC
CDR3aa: CASSQVTGTNEQFF

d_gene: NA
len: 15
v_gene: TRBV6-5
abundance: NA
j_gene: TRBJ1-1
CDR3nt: TGTGCCAGCATTGTATCGGGGGGCGGTTGGACTGAAGCTTTCTTT
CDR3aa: CASIVSGGGWTEAFF

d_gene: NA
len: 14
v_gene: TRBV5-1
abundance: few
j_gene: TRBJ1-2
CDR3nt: TGCGCCAGCAGCTTGGCCCAGGCCCAGTATGGCTACACCTTC
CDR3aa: CASSLAQAQYGYTF

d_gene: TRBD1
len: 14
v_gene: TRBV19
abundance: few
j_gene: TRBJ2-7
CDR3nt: TGTGCCAGTAGTAGCACAGGGGCCACCTACGAGCAGTACTTC
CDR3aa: CASSSTGATYEQYF

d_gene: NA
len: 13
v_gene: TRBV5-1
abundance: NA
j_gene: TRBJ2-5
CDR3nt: TGCGCCAGCAGCTTGGGGGGAGGAGAGACCCAGTACTTC
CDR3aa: CASSLGGGETQYF

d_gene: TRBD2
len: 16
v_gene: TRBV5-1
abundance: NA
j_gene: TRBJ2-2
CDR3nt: TGCGCCAGCAGCTCCTCGACTAGCGGGAGTACCGGGGAGCTGTTTTTT
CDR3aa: CASSSSTSGSTGELFF

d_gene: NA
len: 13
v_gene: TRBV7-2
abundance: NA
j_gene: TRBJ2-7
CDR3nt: TGTGCCAGCAGCTTGTTGGCAAACTACGAGCAGTACTTC
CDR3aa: CASSLLANYEQYF

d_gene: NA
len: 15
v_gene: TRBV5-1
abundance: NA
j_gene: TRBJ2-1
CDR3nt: TGCGCCAGCAGCTTGGGACCGGGAAGCTACAATGAGCAGTTCTTC
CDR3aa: CASSLGPGSYNEQFF

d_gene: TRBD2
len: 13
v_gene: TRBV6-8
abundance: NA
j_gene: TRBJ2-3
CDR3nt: TGTGCCAGCAAGCGGGAGGGTATAGATACGCAGTATTTT
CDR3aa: CASKREGIDTQYF

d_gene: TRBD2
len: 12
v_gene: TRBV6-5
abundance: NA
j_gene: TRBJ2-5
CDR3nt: TGTGCCAGCGGGGGGGATCAAGAGACCCAGTACTTC
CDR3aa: CASGGDQETQYF

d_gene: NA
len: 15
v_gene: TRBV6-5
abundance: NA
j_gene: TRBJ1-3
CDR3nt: TGTGCCAGCATGAGTTGGGGGCTTTCTGGAAACACCATATATTTT
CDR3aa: CASMSWGLSGNTIYF

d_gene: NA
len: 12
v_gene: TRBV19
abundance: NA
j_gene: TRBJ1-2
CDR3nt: TGTGCCAGTACCGACAGGAACTATGGCTACACCTTC
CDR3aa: CASTDRNYGYTF

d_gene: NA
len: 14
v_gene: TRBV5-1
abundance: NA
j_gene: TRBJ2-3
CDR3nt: TGCGCCAGCAGCACCGGGTATAGCACAGATACGCAGTATTTT
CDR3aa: CASSTGYSTDTQYF

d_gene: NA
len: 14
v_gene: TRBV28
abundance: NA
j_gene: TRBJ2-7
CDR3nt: TGTGCCAGCAGTTTATTAAGGCAGGCTGACGAGCAGTACTTC
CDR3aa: CASSLLRQADEQYF

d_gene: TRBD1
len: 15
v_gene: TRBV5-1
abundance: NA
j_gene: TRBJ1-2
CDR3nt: TGCGCCAGCAGCTTGATAGTGACAGGGGGTCATGGCTACACCTTC
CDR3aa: CASSLIVTGGHGYTF

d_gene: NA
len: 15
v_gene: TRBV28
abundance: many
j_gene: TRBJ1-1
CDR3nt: TGTGCCAGCAGTTTAAGGGTGGCGGGCCTTACTGAAGCTTTCTTT
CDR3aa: CASSLRVAGLTEAFF

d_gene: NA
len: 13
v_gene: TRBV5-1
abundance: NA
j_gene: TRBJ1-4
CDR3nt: TGCGCCAGCAGCTTGGGGCAGGGCGAAAAACTGTTTTTT
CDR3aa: CASSLGQGEKLFF

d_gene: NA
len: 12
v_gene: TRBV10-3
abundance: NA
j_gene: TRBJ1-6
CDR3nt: TGTGCCATCAGTACAGGAGATTCACCCCTCCACTTT
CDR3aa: CAISTGDSPLHF

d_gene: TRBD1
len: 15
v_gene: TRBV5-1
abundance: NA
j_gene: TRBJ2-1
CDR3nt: TGCGCCAGCAGCCGGGGGGACAGGGGGCGCGGTGAGCAGTTCTTC
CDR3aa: CASSRGDRGRGEQFF

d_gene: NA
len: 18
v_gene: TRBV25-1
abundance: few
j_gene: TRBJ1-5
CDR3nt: TGTGCCAGCAGTGAATACCTGATTGAGGACAGTAGCAATCAGCCCCAGCATTTT
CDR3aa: CASSEYLIEDSSNQPQHF

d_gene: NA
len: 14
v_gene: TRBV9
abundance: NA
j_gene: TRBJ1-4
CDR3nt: TGTGCCAGCAGCGTAGCGGGTGCGGGTGAAAAACTGTTTTTT
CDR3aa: CASSVAGAGEKLFF

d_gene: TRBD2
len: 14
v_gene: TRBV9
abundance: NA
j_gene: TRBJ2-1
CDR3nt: TGTGCCAGCAGCGTAAACCGAGCGGGGGGTGAGCAGTTCTTC
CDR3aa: CASSVNRAGGEQFF

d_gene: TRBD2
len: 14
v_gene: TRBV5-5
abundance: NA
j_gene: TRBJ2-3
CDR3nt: TGTGCCAGCAGTCTGGCGGGGGGGACAGATACGCAGTATTTT
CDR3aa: CASSLAGGTDTQYF

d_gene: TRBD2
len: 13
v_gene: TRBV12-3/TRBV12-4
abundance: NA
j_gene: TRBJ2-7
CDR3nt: TGTGCCACCTCGGGGGGGGGAGAAGGGAAGCAGTACTTC
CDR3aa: CATSGGGEGKQYF

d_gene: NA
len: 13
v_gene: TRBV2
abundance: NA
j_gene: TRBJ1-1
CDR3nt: TGTGCCAGCAGGTGGGGGGTCGGCACTGAAGCTTTCTTT
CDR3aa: CASRWGVGTEAFF

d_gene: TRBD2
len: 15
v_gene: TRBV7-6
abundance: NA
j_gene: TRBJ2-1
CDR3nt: TGTGCCAGCAGCCAGACTAGCGGGAGGTACAATGAGCAGTTCTTC
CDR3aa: CASSQTSGRYNEQFF

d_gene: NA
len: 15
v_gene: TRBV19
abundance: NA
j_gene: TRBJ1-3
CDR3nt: TGTGCCAGTAGTAGCGACAGGAGCTCTGGAAACACCATATATTTT
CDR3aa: CASSSDRSSGNTIYF

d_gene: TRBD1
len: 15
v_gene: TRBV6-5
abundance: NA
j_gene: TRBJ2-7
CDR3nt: TGTGCCAGCAGTTACAGGACAGGGGGCCTCAACGAGCAGTACTTC
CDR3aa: CASSYRTGGLNEQYF

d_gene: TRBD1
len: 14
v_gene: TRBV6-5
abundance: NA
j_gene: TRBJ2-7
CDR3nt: TGTGCCAGCAGGCCGACAGGGCGATTGTACGAGCAGTACTTC
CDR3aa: CASRPTGRLYEQYF

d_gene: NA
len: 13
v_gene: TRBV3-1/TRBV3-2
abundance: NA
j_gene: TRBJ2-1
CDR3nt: TGTGCCAGCAGCCAAAGTCCGCCGGGTGAGCAGTTCTTC
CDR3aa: CASSQSPPGEQFF

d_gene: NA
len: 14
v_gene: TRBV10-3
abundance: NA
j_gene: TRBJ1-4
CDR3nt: TGTGCCATCAGTGAGGGACACCTCGATGAAAAACTGTTTTTT
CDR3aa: CAISEGHLDEKLFF